This TCR beta chain was identified in a study of beta chain features in type 1 diabetes. Whole-study context: In age, gender and cell yields, patients were similar to healthy donors.

General study points: Shorter TCRB CDR3s, moderately but significantly so, marked every one of the four CD4+ subsets in Type 1 diabetes patients.

The CDR3 runs 13 residues. With 3 bases removed from V and 5 bases from J, the gap between germline ends came to 8 bases. Germline values: CDR1 SGHTA, CDR2 FQGTGA. On this clone itself: Its antigen is unknown.

Expressed TCRB transcripts were sequenced because the entire RNA isolate underwent reverse transcription. Using immunoSEQ multiplex PCR, the repertoire was profiled, and TCRdb retains in-frame clones only, with some absent. Altogether 150,000 to 200,000 clones are present, around 8.3% being singletons, with the ten largest covering around 0.5%. Stem cell-like memory, regulatory, central memory and naive CD4+ cells were sorted via CD45RO/CCR7/CD25/CD127/CD95/CD27. The chain couples TRBV7-3 to TRBJ2-1; D is undetermined. The specimen sequenced was central memory CD4+ T cells from blood. This sequence originates from a woman between 18 and 29 years old with type 1 diabetes. CDR3 sequence reads: CASSFPPHNEQFF. The CDR3 nucleotides are TGTGCCAGCAGCTTCCCCCCTCACAATGAGCAGTTCTTC.